This T cell receptor (beta chain) derives from a study of T cell changes during pregnancy in multiple sclerosis. CDR1 is SGHTA, CDR2 FQGNSA, per germline. V shed 1 base, J shed 4 bases, and the junction held 6 bases outside the gene matches. The CDR3 is made up of 15 amino acids. Produced via immunoSEQ multiplex PCR; TCRdb's table is partial and in-frame only. The sample has about 46,000 clones; about 94% are singletons. Only one count was recorded for this clone. The V call is TRBV7-2, the J call TRBJ2-7; 8 bases line up with TRBD1. Here the sequenced sample was CD8+ T cells from peripheral blood mononuclear cells, taken in the first trimester of pregnancy. This sequence was found in a female donor with multiple sclerosis, enrolled in a pregnancy study. The CDR3 loop is CASSLVPGGGYEQYF. CDR3 DNA: TGTGCCAGCAGCTTAGTCCCAGGGGGCGGGTACGAGCAGTACTTC.